This passage covers 15 T cell receptor beta chains from one sample sequenced in a study of cytomegalovirus exposure and HLA in healthy donors. The PCR was carried out with 60 Vbeta primers and 13 Jbeta primers. The assay was immunoSEQ multiplex PCR, and TCRdb's table has in-frame clones only and misses some. The data show around 200,000 clones, roughly 80% seen once. The sequenced material came from PBMCs. These TCRs come from a man in his forties or fifties in good health and CMV-seronegative.

The chain couples TRBV25-1 to TRBJ1-2, with no clear D. The CDR3 loop spans 13 amino acids. Deletions cut 1 base from V and 6 bases from J, with 9 bases between. Germline loops: CDR1 MGHDK, CDR2 SYGVNS. CDR3 in DNA: TGTGCCAGCAGTGAATTCGGGGTGGATGGCTACACCTTC. Translation: CASSEFGVDGYTF.

The chain employs TRBV19 and TRBJ1-6; no firm D call. Per the germline V gene, CDR1 is LNHDA and CDR2 is SQIVND (reference sequence). Trimming took off 4 bases at V and 6 bases at J, with 7 bases between the two ends. The length of the CDR3 is 13 residues. DNA of the CDR3: TGTGCCAGTAGTACGGTTGGTAATTCACCCCTCCACTTT. Translating gives CASSTVGNSPLHF.

The chain links TRBV7-9 to TRBJ1-3; TRBD1 matches at 10 bases. The length of the CDR3 is 16 residues. With V trimmed by 2 bases and J by 4 bases, 5 bases remained unmatched. Germline V gene data show CDR1 as SEHNR and CDR2 as FQNEAQ (reference sequence). CDR3 sequence: CASSLPGQGGGNTIYF. CDR3 nucleotide sequence: TGTGCCAGCAGCTTACCAGGACAGGGGGGAGGAAACACCATATATTTT.

The chain recombines TRBV18 with TRBJ2-2; TRBD1 aligns across 8 bases. CDR1 is KGHSH and CDR2 is LQKENI in the germline V gene. The CDR3 length is 15 residues. The V gene end was trimmed by 3 bases and the J gene end by 5 bases; junction bases not matched to a gene: 5. As DNA, the CDR3 is TGTGCCAGCTCACCGAAGAGGACAGGGACCGGGGAGCTGTTTTTT. Its translation is CASSPKRTGTGELFF.

The chain carries TRBV9 and TRBJ1-1; D is uncertain. Germline assignment: CDR1 SGDLS and CDR2 YYNGEE. The CDR3 length is 17 residues. The ends were cut back, 0 bases at V and 1 base at J, with 16 bases in the middle. CDR3 sequence reads: CASSVAPGMGPNTEAFF. CDR3 bases: TGTGCCAGCAGCGTAGCTCCGGGAATGGGCCCGAACACTGAAGCTTTCTTT.

V is TRBV9 and J is TRBJ2-1; 8 bases are a match to TRBD1. The CDR3 spans 16 residues. V lost 4 bases and J lost 0; bases outside the gene matches: 6. The germline V gene has CDR1 SGDLS and CDR2 YYNGEE. The CDR3 loop reads CASSSRTGHSYNEQFF. The CDR3 bases are TGTGCCAGCAGCTCCCGGACAGGGCACTCCTACAATGAGCAGTTCTTC.

The rearrangement joins TRBV7-9 to TRBJ1-5; D remains unclear. Germline V gives CDR1 SEHNR, CDR2 FQNEAQ (reference sequence). The CDR3 extends over 12 amino acids. The V end was cut by 1 base, the J end by 7 bases, with 5 bases between. CDR3 DNA sequence: TGTGCCAGCAGCTTAGGAGGGCAGCCCCAGCATTTT. Translation gives CASSLGGQPQHF.

The V gene is TRBV2, the J gene TRBJ2-1; the match to TRBD1 covers 7 bases. The V gene end was trimmed by 7 bases and the J gene end by 10 bases; junction bases not matched to a gene: 10. Germline CDR1 SNHLY, CDR2 FYNNEI. This CDR3 has 13 residues. The CDR3 region has the DNA TGTGCCAGCAATCTTCAGGGGGATGGGGAGCAGTTCTTC. Encoded protein: CASNLQGDGEQFF.

The chain carries TRBV5-1 and TRBJ1-4; D unclear. CDR3 length: 14 residues. Germline-derived CDR1 and CDR2 are SGHRS and YFSETQ. Trimming removed 0 bases at V and 7 bases at J, with 10 bases between. CDR3 amino acids: CASSLDGGSEKLFF. The CDR3 DNA is TGCGCCAGCAGCTTGGACGGCGGCAGTGAAAAACTGTTTTTT.

As concerns this clone: The same CDR3 also results from other DNA sequences found in this sample. The V and J genes are TRBV19 and TRBJ1-5; 9 bases are a match to TRBD1. The CDR3 loop spans 18 amino acids. With 5 bases clipped from V and 3 bases from J, the junction kept 14 bases outside the gene matches. The germline CDR1 and CDR2 sequences are LNHDA and SQIVND (reference sequence). CDR3 residues: CASSPRRRQGVINQPQHF. The CDR3 region has the DNA TGTGCCAGTAGTCCTCGCCGGAGACAGGGGGTTATCAATCAGCCCCAGCATTTT.

This chain joins TRBV7-6 and TRBJ1-4, with TRBD1 identical over 10 bases. The length of the CDR3 is 16 residues. Per germline, CDR1 SGHVS and CDR2 FNYEAQ. J gave up 2 bases and V 5 bases, and 5 bases lay outside the gene matches. The CDR3 DNA reads as TGTGCCAGCAGCCTTAGACAGGGGGCCACTAATGAAAAACTGTTTTTT. It is translated as CASSLRQGATNEKLFF.

DNA for the CDR3: TGCGCCAGCAGCTTGACGGTTAGCACAGATACGCAGTATTTT. Its protein product is CASSLTVSTDTQYF. This chain connects TRBV5-1 to TRBJ2-3; D not resolved. The CDR3 consists of 14 residues. Germline lookup yields CDR1 SGHRS and CDR2 YFSETQ. The V gene lost 1 base and the J gene lost 0 bases, with 6 bases spanning the gap.

The rearrangement uses TRBV7-6 and TRBJ2-5; TRBD2 agrees at 9 bases. This CDR3 comprises 13 residues. CDR1 and CDR2 from the germline V gene are SGHVS and FNYEAQ. J lost 3 bases, V lost 8 bases, and 4 bases had no gene match. CDR3 DNA: TGTGCCAGCCGTAGCGGGGGCAAAGAGACCCAGTACTTC. This codes for CASRSGGKETQYF.

This clone was counted between two and nine times. The chain carries TRBV6-5 and TRBJ1-1; 8 nucleotides agree with TRBD1. The length of the CDR3 is 13 residues. Germline V lookup: CDR1 MNHEY, CDR2 SVGAGI. V was pared by 6 bases and J by 6 bases, with 6 bases of the junction left unmatched. As DNA, the CDR3 is TGTGCCAGCAGGGTGGGACAGGTACCTGAAGCTTTCTTT. Translated: CASRVGQVPEAFF.

The rearrangement links TRBV2 to TRBJ2-7, with D possibly matching TRBD1 (5 bases). This CDR3 has 12 residues. Germline CDR1 and CDR2: SNHLY and FYNNEI. Trimming cost V 7 bases and J 4 bases, with 11 bases left between them. CDR3 sequence (DNA): TGTGCCAGCAAGCAGGGAATATACGAGCAGTACTTC. It encodes CASKQGIYEQYF.